This T cell receptor (beta chain) was sequenced in a study of shared clonotypes between healthy human individuals. Overall study: Participating donors consisted of a couple of women and three men aged 18 to 49.

Per the germline V gene, CDR1 is SQVTM and CDR2 is ANQGSEA. J gave up 3 bases and V 6 bases, and 10 bases lay outside the gene matches. The CDR3 is 15 residues long. Samples left unsorted employed approximately 90 million PBMCs for genomic DNA. It was across several immunoSEQ plates that each subset's genomic DNA was evenly split. TCRdb's table, derived via immunoSEQ multiplex PCR, lists solely in-frame clones and lacks some. The sample includes fewer than 600,000 clones, around 78% seen only once; the top ten take approximately 12%. This clonotype was sampled from a middle-aged woman in good health. Some clones in this sample may be carry-over from other donors' samples. The rearrangement links TRBV29-1 to TRBJ2-7, with 11 bases that match TRBD2. The material sequenced was PBMCs. The CDR3: CSVGRGLAESYEQYF. The CDR3 nucleotides read TGCAGCGTCGGACGGGGACTAGCGGAGAGCTACGAGCAGTACTTC.